This T cell receptor beta chain was sequenced in a study of cytomegalovirus exposure and HLA in healthy donors. This clone was counted a few times. As yet, its antigen is unknown. The CDR3 contains 13 residues. From germline, CDR1 is GTSNPN and CDR2 SVGIG (reference sequence). Trimming removed 7 bases from V and 1 base from J, with 10 bases in between. The study sampled nominally healthy donors, though unrecorded immune exposures were likely. The PCR employed 60 Vbeta primers together with 13 Jbeta primers. Assay: immunoSEQ multiplex PCR; the TCRdb copy retains only in-frame clones and omits some. The sample comprises about 160,000 clones, roughly 85% of which are singletons, and over 0.8% rests with the top ten. Study findings and constraints: Sequencing had likely introduced a cluster of highly shared sequence variants as an artifact. The study designated 164 TCR beta chains cytomegalovirus-associated.

This clonotype was sampled from a woman aged 25 to 45 in good health and CMV-seronegative. The chain couples TRBV30 to TRBJ2-2; maybe TRBD2 (5 bases). Sequences were obtained from PBMCs. In nucleotides, the CDR3 is TGTGCCTTCAACGAGGGGAACACCGGGGAGCTGTTTTTT. It encodes CAFNEGNTGELFF.